This is a list of T cell receptor beta chains from one sample in a study of beta chain features in type 1 diabetes. Measured with immunoSEQ multiplex PCR; TCRdb has only the in-frame clones, and not every one. The data show fewer than 300,000 clones, over 20% seen once. Sequenced material: naive CD4+ T cells from blood. These receptors were collected from a woman in her thirties or forties with type 1 diabetes. The CDR3 runs from the conserved cysteine through the conserved F or W. Fields, in order: J gene, D gene, V gene, clone size, CDR3 protein, CDR3 DNA. The D gene is left open where the match is weak. Size is stated for part of the rows, as once, few or many counts, or as a class when the clone is expanded.

j_gene: TRBJ1-2; d_gene: .; v_gene: TRBV5-1; abundance: .; CDR3aa: CASSTMRTTSGSTYGYTF; CDR3nt: TGCGCCAGCAGCACCATGAGGACAACCTCCGGTTCGACGTATGGCTACACCTTC
j_gene: TRBJ2-7; d_gene: .; v_gene: TRBV6-5; abundance: few; CDR3aa: CASSFRGSSNEQYF; CDR3nt: TGTGCCAGCAGTTTCCGGGGATCCTCGAACGAGCAGTACTTC
j_gene: TRBJ2-7; d_gene: TRBD1; v_gene: TRBV4-1; abundance: .; CDR3aa: CASSRQGAYDYEQYF; CDR3nt: TGCGCCAGCAGCCGTCAGGGGGCGTATGACTACGAGCAGTACTTC
j_gene: TRBJ2-3; d_gene: TRBD2; v_gene: TRBV9; abundance: few; CDR3aa: CASSVVPQGAGGRTDTQYF; CDR3nt: TGTGCCAGCAGCGTAGTCCCCCAGGGAGCGGGGGGCCGCACAGATACGCAGTATTTT
j_gene: TRBJ2-5; d_gene: .; v_gene: TRBV2; abundance: few; CDR3aa: CASSEGRGQYF; CDR3nt: TGTGCCAGCAGTGAAGGAAGGGGCCAGTACTTC
j_gene: TRBJ2-5; d_gene: TRBD2; v_gene: TRBV2; abundance: few; CDR3aa: CASRPDGGETQYF; CDR3nt: TGTGCCAGCAGACCCGACGGGGGGGAGACCCAGTACTTC
j_gene: TRBJ2-7; d_gene: TRBD2; v_gene: TRBV5-1; abundance: .; CDR3aa: CASSSKRGLAGEQYF; CDR3nt: TGCGCCAGCAGCTCCAAGCGGGGACTAGCGGGGGAGCAGTACTTC
j_gene: TRBJ1-2; d_gene: .; v_gene: TRBV4-3; abundance: .; CDR3aa: CASSQDDRSVDGYTF; CDR3nt: TGCGCCAGCAGCCAAGACGACCGGAGTGTCGATGGCTACACCTTC
j_gene: TRBJ2-5; d_gene: TRBD2; v_gene: TRBV28; abundance: .; CDR3aa: CASSSSWYSGERGTQYF; CDR3nt: TGTGCCAGCAGTTCCTCCTGGTATAGCGGGGAAAGAGGGACCCAGTACTTC
j_gene: TRBJ2-2; d_gene: TRBD2; v_gene: TRBV28; abundance: .; CDR3aa: CASSRPTPTSAGELFF; CDR3nt: TGTGCCAGCAGTCGCCCCACCCCGACTAGCGCCGGGGAGCTGTTTTTT
j_gene: TRBJ2-6; d_gene: .; v_gene: TRBV5-6; abundance: few; CDR3aa: CASSLVSTGANVLTF; CDR3nt: TGTGCCAGCAGCTTGGTATCTACTGGGGCCAACGTCCTGACTTTC
j_gene: TRBJ2-5; d_gene: TRBD2; v_gene: TRBV25-1; abundance: .; CDR3aa: CASSEAGTSGSGTQYF; CDR3nt: TGTGCCAGCAGTGAAGCCGGGACTAGCGGGAGTGGGACCCAGTACTTC
j_gene: TRBJ2-3; d_gene: .; v_gene: TRBV4-2; abundance: few; CDR3aa: CASSQGAGTDTQYF; CDR3nt: TGTGCCAGCAGCCAGGGGGCCGGCACAGATACGCAGTATTTT
j_gene: TRBJ1-5; d_gene: .; v_gene: TRBV27; abundance: .; CDR3aa: CASSLYSSGQPQHF; CDR3nt: TGTGCCAGCAGTTTATATTCTTCGGGTCAGCCCCAGCATTTT
j_gene: TRBJ1-5; d_gene: .; v_gene: TRBV19; abundance: few; CDR3aa: CASRGPGENQPQHF; CDR3nt: TGTGCCAGTAGGGGTCCAGGGGAGAATCAGCCCCAGCATTTT
j_gene: TRBJ2-1; d_gene: TRBD2; v_gene: TRBV4-1; abundance: few; CDR3aa: CASSHLAGGAHNEQFF; CDR3nt: TGCGCCAGCAGCCACTTAGCGGGAGGTGCTCACAATGAGCAGTTCTTC
j_gene: TRBJ2-1; d_gene: TRBD2; v_gene: TRBV30; abundance: few; CDR3aa: CARAAGAYNEQFF; CDR3nt: TGTGCCCGGGCGGCGGGAGCTTACAATGAGCAGTTCTTC
j_gene: TRBJ2-3; d_gene: .; v_gene: TRBV4-1; abundance: few; CDR3aa: CASSRLGTQYF; CDR3nt: TGCGCCAGCAGCCGCCTAGGTACGCAGTATTTT
j_gene: TRBJ2-1; d_gene: TRBD2; v_gene: TRBV9; abundance: few; CDR3aa: CASSVASGGSEQFF; CDR3nt: TGTGCCAGCAGCGTAGCTAGCGGTGGTAGTGAGCAGTTCTTC
j_gene: TRBJ1-5; d_gene: .; v_gene: TRBV4-2; abundance: .; CDR3aa: CASSQGEGNQPQHF; CDR3nt: TGTGCCAGCAGCCAAGGGGAGGGGAATCAGCCCCAGCATTTT
j_gene: TRBJ2-1; d_gene: .; v_gene: TRBV19; abundance: few; CDR3aa: CASTAGQGGDNEQFF; CDR3nt: TGTGCCAGTACCGCAGGACAGGGAGGGGACAATGAGCAGTTCTTC
j_gene: TRBJ1-6; d_gene: TRBD1; v_gene: TRBV7-3; abundance: .; CDR3aa: CASSSATGSSPLHF; CDR3nt: TGTGCCAGCAGCTCCGCGACAGGGAGTTCACCCCTCCACTTT
j_gene: TRBJ1-2; d_gene: TRBD1; v_gene: TRBV5-4; abundance: .; CDR3aa: CASSMGGTAFYGYTF; CDR3nt: TGTGCCAGCAGCATGGGGGGGACAGCGTTCTATGGCTACACCTTC
j_gene: TRBJ2-5; d_gene: TRBD1; v_gene: TRBV7-2; abundance: .; CDR3aa: CASSSDRGWETQYF; CDR3nt: TGTGCCAGCAGCTCGGACAGGGGATGGGAGACCCAGTACTTC
j_gene: TRBJ1-1; d_gene: .; v_gene: TRBV7-9; abundance: few; CDR3aa: CASSLVGDTEAFF; CDR3nt: TGTGCCAGCAGCTTAGTCGGGGACACTGAAGCTTTCTTT
j_gene: TRBJ1-2; d_gene: .; v_gene: TRBV2; abundance: .; CDR3aa: CASSEALRVGGYTF; CDR3nt: TGTGCCAGCAGTGAAGCGCTTCGGGTTGGGGGCTACACCTTC
j_gene: TRBJ1-3; d_gene: .; v_gene: TRBV29-1; abundance: few; CDR3aa: CSARGGGTGNTIYF; CDR3nt: TGCAGCGCCAGGGGTGGGGGAACTGGAAACACCATATATTTT
j_gene: TRBJ2-7; d_gene: .; v_gene: TRBV30; abundance: .; CDR3aa: CAWSVGVGQSYEQYF; CDR3nt: TGTGCCTGGAGTGTCGGGGTGGGTCAATCCTACGAGCAGTACTTC
j_gene: TRBJ2-7; d_gene: .; v_gene: TRBV18; abundance: .; CDR3aa: CASSRTPGTGEQYF; CDR3nt: TGTGCCAGCTCTCGCACCCCAGGGACTGGCGAGCAGTACTTC
j_gene: TRBJ1-1; d_gene: .; v_gene: TRBV9; abundance: few; CDR3aa: CATSQGFVNTEAFF; CDR3nt: TGTGCCACCTCACAGGGCTTCGTGAACACTGAAGCTTTCTTT
j_gene: TRBJ2-7; d_gene: .; v_gene: TRBV14; abundance: .; CDR3aa: CASSQDLGARTYEQYF; CDR3nt: TGTGCCAGCAGCCAAGATTTGGGAGCTCGTACCTACGAGCAGTACTTC
j_gene: TRBJ2-7; d_gene: TRBD2; v_gene: TRBV9; abundance: few; CDR3aa: CASSTWTSGRYEQYF; CDR3nt: TGTGCCAGCAGCACGTGGACTAGCGGGAGATACGAGCAGTACTTC
j_gene: TRBJ1-1; d_gene: TRBD1; v_gene: TRBV27; abundance: .; CDR3aa: CASSPGQGGYTEAFF; CDR3nt: TGTGCCAGCAGTCCAGGACAGGGCGGGTACACTGAAGCTTTCTTT
j_gene: TRBJ1-6; d_gene: .; v_gene: TRBV13; abundance: .; CDR3aa: CASSSSGENSPLHF; CDR3nt: TGTGCCAGCAGCTCCTCGGGGGAAAATTCACCCCTCCACTTT
j_gene: TRBJ2-5; d_gene: .; v_gene: TRBV2; abundance: .; CDR3aa: CASIVSTVTQETQYF; CDR3nt: TGTGCCAGTATAGTATCGACAGTTACACAAGAGACCCAGTACTTC
j_gene: TRBJ2-7; d_gene: .; v_gene: TRBV29-1; abundance: .; CDR3aa: CSVELREVQYF; CDR3nt: TGCAGCGTTGAACTCAGAGAGGTGCAGTACTTC
j_gene: TRBJ2-7; d_gene: .; v_gene: TRBV2; abundance: few; CDR3aa: CASSDSGEQYF; CDR3nt: TGTGCCAGCAGTGACTCGGGCGAGCAGTACTTC
j_gene: TRBJ2-7; d_gene: .; v_gene: TRBV14; abundance: few; CDR3aa: CASSQGREQYF; CDR3nt: TGTGCCAGCAGCCAAGGTCGCGAGCAGTACTTC
j_gene: TRBJ2-2; d_gene: .; v_gene: TRBV19; abundance: .; CDR3aa: CASSPIGQNTGELFF; CDR3nt: TGTGCCAGTAGTCCGATAGGACAGAACACCGGGGAGCTGTTTTTT
j_gene: TRBJ2-7; d_gene: .; v_gene: TRBV28; abundance: few; CDR3aa: CASQRGTYEQYF; CDR3nt: TGTGCCAGCCAACGGGGGACCTACGAGCAGTACTTC
j_gene: TRBJ2-5; d_gene: .; v_gene: TRBV5-4; abundance: .; CDR3aa: CASSLGAETQYF; CDR3nt: TGTGCCAGCAGCTTGGGGGCGGAGACCCAGTACTTC
j_gene: TRBJ1-1; d_gene: TRBD1; v_gene: TRBV9; abundance: .; CDR3aa: CASSAGGQGTEAFF; CDR3nt: TGTGCCAGCAGCGCGGGGGGACAGGGAACTGAAGCTTTCTTT
j_gene: TRBJ2-7; d_gene: .; v_gene: TRBV18; abundance: .; CDR3aa: CASSQGEDEQYF; CDR3nt: TGTGCCAGCTCACAGGGGGAAGACGAGCAGTACTTC
j_gene: TRBJ2-2; d_gene: TRBD1; v_gene: TRBV7-3; abundance: .; CDR3aa: CASSSQGAPAGELFF; CDR3nt: TGTGCCAGCAGCTCACAGGGGGCCCCGGCCGGGGAGCTGTTTTTT
j_gene: TRBJ2-1; d_gene: TRBD2; v_gene: TRBV28; abundance: .; CDR3aa: CASSLPQGAGDVLLF; CDR3nt: TGTGCCAGCAGTTTGCCCCAGGGAGCGGGGGATGTTTTGCTCTTC